These 26 T cell receptor beta chains originate from one sample sequenced in a study of control samples from healthy donors and cancer patients. The table came from immunoSEQ multiplex PCR; TCRdb's copy has only in-frame clones and leaves some out. The repertoire has about 70,000 clones, approximately 89% of them found once; the top ten carry approximately 2.5%. The sequencing sample was made of PBMCs. The source of these receptors is a woman in her 50s with head and neck cancer.

This clone was seen once. The V call is TRBV5-1, the J call TRBJ2-5; the D gene is possibly TRBD1 (6 bases). In germline, CDR1 is SGHRS, CDR2 YFSETQ. The CDR3 has 17 residues. V lost 3 bases, J lost 0 bases, and 18 bases lay in between. The CDR3: CASSSSPGQNNQETQYF. DNA of the CDR3: TGCGCCAGCAGCTCTTCCCCGGGACAAAATAACCAAGAGACCCAGTACTTC. Looking up the rest from reference TRBV5-1 and TRBJ2-5 gives the full variable domain: KAGVTQTPRYLIKTRGQQVTLSCSPISGHRSVSWYQQTPGQGLQFLFEYFSETQRNKGNFPGRFSGRQFSNSRSEMNVSTLELGDSALYLCASSSSPGQNNQETQYFGPGTRLLVL.

This clone was seen once. This chain connects TRBV7-9 to TRBJ2-1; either TRBD1 or TRBD2 may supply D (6 bases each). The CDR3 length is 13 residues. V lost 5 bases and J lost 6, with 11 bases in between. Germline CDR1 reads SEHNR; CDR2 reads FQNEAQ (reference sequence). The CDR3 sequence is CASSKEGGNEQFF. Here the CDR3 DNA reads TGTGCCAGCAGCAAGGAGGGGGGCAATGAGCAGTTCTTC.

The chain combines TRBV4-3 with TRBJ2-7, with unresolved D. Trimming removed 0 bases from V and 4 bases from J, with 10 bases in between. The CDR3 sequence is 14 residues long. Germline CDR1 LGHNA, CDR2 YSLEER. The CDR3 loop reads CASSQERRAYEQYF. CDR3 bases: TGCGCCAGCAGCCAAGAGAGGCGAGCTTACGAGCAGTACTTC.

V is TRBV27 and J is TRBJ2-7; D remains unclear. The CDR3 is made up of 14 amino acids. CDR1 is MNHEY, CDR2 SMNVEV, per germline (reference sequence). V was cut by 2 bases and J by 6 bases, with 14 bases left in between. The CDR3 nucleotides read TGTGCCAGCAGTTTACGAAAGGGTCTAAGCGAGCAGTACTTC. Translating gives CASSLRKGLSEQYF.

The chain carries TRBV7-7 and TRBJ2-5; D is unclear. Trimming left V 1 base short and J 1 base short, with 13 bases between. The CDR3 spans 16 residues. The germline CDR1 and CDR2 sequences are SSHAT and FNYEAQ (reference sequence). The DNA for the CDR3 is TGTGCCAGCAGCTTAGGGGCAGGCCCTATCCAAGAGACCCAGTACTTC. Its protein product is CASSLGAGPIQETQYF. The complete variable domain, with remaining parts taken from reference TRBV7-7 and TRBJ2-5, reads GAGVSQSPRYKVTKRGQDVTLRCDPISSHATLYWYQQALGQGPEFLTYFNYEAQPDKSGLPSDRFSAERPEGSISTLTIQRTEQRDSAMYRCASSLGAGPIQETQYFGPGTRLLVL.

This sequence joins TRBV7-9 and TRBJ1-4, with TRBD1 matching 7 bases. V lost 4 bases to trimming and J lost 7 bases; unmatched junction nucleotides: 6. The CDR3 spans 14 residues. Germline V gene data show CDR1 as SEHNR and CDR2 as FQNEAQ (reference sequence). The CDR3 DNA reads TGTGCCAGCAGCTGGGACAGCCTCGGTGAAAAACTGTTTTTT. Translation: CASSWDSLGEKLFF.

V is TRBV18 and J is TRBJ2-5; TRBD2 might be the D (5 bases). There are 16 residues in the CDR3. Looked up from germline, CDR1 is KGHSH and CDR2 is LQKENI. V lost 2 bases and J lost 0, with 13 bases in between. The CDR3 loop is CASSPTIGMYQETQYF. In DNA, the CDR3 is TGTGCCAGCTCACCAACTATCGGGATGTACCAAGAGACCCAGTACTTC. Based on the CDR3 plus reference TRBV18 and TRBJ2-5, the full variable domain is NAGVMQNPRHLVRRRGQEARLRCSPMKGHSHVYWYRQLPEEGLKFMVYLQKENIIDESGMPKERFSAEFPKEGPSILRIQQVVRGDSAAYFCASSPTIGMYQETQYFGPGTRLLVL.

The CDR3 sequence: CASSELAGGHNEQFF. The DNA of the CDR3 is TGTGCCAGCAGTGAGTTAGCGGGGGGGCATAATGAGCAGTTCTTC. The chain couples TRBV6-1 to TRBJ2-1, with 11 nucleotides matching TRBD2. Per germline, CDR1 MNHNS and CDR2 SASEGT. There are 15 residues in the CDR3. After removal of 3 bases from V and 7 bases from J, the junction contained 5 bases not matched to a gene.

The chain combines TRBV28 with TRBJ2-3; 12 nucleotides agree with TRBD2. The CDR3 loop spans 15 amino acids. CDR1 MDHEN and CDR2 SYDVKM come from the germline V gene. The junction had 6 bases not matched to a gene; V was cut back by 6 bases and J by 5 bases. CDR3: CASSSLAGGGDTQYF. CDR3 DNA sequence: TGTGCCAGCAGCTCACTAGCGGGGGGAGGAGATACGCAGTATTTT.

The rearrangement joins TRBV28 to TRBJ2-2; D is undetermined. The V end was cut by 4 bases, the J end by 0 bases, with 12 bases between. The germline V gene has CDR1 MDHEN and CDR2 SYDVKM. The CDR3 has 16 residues. CDR3 loop: CASSSPGRTNTGELFF. DNA for the CDR3: TGTGCCAGCAGTTCCCCCGGTAGGACGAACACCGGGGAGCTGTTTTTT.

The chain recombines TRBV30 with TRBJ1-2; 8 positions agree with TRBD1. The J segment lost 6 bases and the V segment lost 6 bases, leaving 15 bases of the junction unmatched. Germline CDR1 reads GTSNPN; CDR2 reads SVGIG (reference sequence). The CDR3 has 15 residues. The CDR3 nucleotides are TGTGCCTGTGAATCAGCACGGACAGGGAAAGATGGCTACACCTTC. It codes for CACESARTGKDGYTF.

The chain joins TRBV28 to TRBJ2-2; tentative D call: TRBD1 (7 bases). The germline V gene has CDR1 MDHEN and CDR2 SYDVKM. The CDR3 is 14 residues long. V was trimmed by 6 bases and J by 3 bases, leaving 11 bases between them. The DNA for the CDR3 is TGTGCCAGCAGGGAGGGACAGTACACCGGGGAGCTGTTTTTT. It yields the protein CASREGQYTGELFF.

The gene calls are TRBV9 and TRBJ2-5; no definite D call. This CDR3 has 14 residues. Trimming took 2 bases from V and 0 from J, leaving 8 bases between them. CDR1 is SGDLS, CDR2 YYNGEE, per germline. The CDR3 nucleotides read TGTGCCAGCAGCGTTTCAGCGAACCAAGAGACCCAGTACTTC. It codes for CASSVSANQETQYF.

This chain links TRBV29-1 with TRBJ2-2; D might be TRBD2 (6 bases). The V end was cut by 5 bases, the J end by 2 bases, with 12 bases between. CDR3 size: 14 residues. Germline lookup yields CDR1 SQVTM and CDR2 ANQGSEA. DNA of the CDR3: TGCAGCGTTAACGCGGGAATTAACACCGGGGAGCTGTTTTTT. It specifies CSVNAGINTGELFF.

V is TRBV30 and J is TRBJ1-6, with TRBD1 identical over 9 bases. Germline lookup yields CDR1 GTSNPN and CDR2 SVGIG (reference sequence). Trimming cost V 3 bases and J 7 bases; bases outside gene matches: 7. The CDR3 runs to 15 residues. The CDR3 nucleotides are TGTGCCTGGAGCTCCGGGGACAGGGAAAATTCACCCCTCCACTTT. Its translation is CAWSSGDRENSPLHF.

The rearrangement uses TRBV15 and TRBJ1-1; D is unclear. There are 15 residues in the CDR3. The germline gives CDR1 LNHNV, CDR2 YYDKDF (reference sequence). The ends were cut back, 1 base at V and 4 bases at J, with 13 bases in the middle. This CDR3 is CATSRVLEASTEAFF. CDR3 bases: TGTGCCACCAGCAGAGTTCTGGAAGCCTCCACTGAAGCTTTCTTT. Full variable domain (remainder filled in from reference TRBV15 and TRBJ1-1): DAMVIQNPRYQVTQFGKPVTLSCSQTLNHNVMYWYQQKSSQAPKLLFHYYDKDFNNEADTPDNFQSRRPNTSFCFLDIRSPGLGDTAMYLCATSRVLEASTEAFFGQGTRLTVV.

The chain uses TRBV5-4 and TRBJ2-5; no definite D call. The germline V and J ends were trimmed by 4 bases and 1 base, with 11 bases remaining between them. There are 14 residues in the CDR3. Germline V lookup: CDR1 SGHNT, CDR2 YYREEE (reference sequence). As DNA, the CDR3 is TGTGCCAGCAGCCCAGACATGGTCCAAGAGACCCAGTACTTC. This encodes CASSPDMVQETQYF.

The chain carries TRBV2 and TRBJ2-7, with TRBD2 identical over 7 bases. V lost 8 bases to trimming and J lost 7 bases; unmatched junction nucleotides: 8. The germline V gene encodes CDR1 SNHLY and CDR2 FYNNEI. The CDR3 runs to 12 residues. CDR3 DNA: TGTGCCAGCCGACCAGACGGGGGGGAGCAGTACTTC. Encoded protein: CASRPDGGEQYF.

The J gene is TRBJ2-7, the V gene TRBV20-1, with 11 bases fitting TRBD2. Germline CDR1 reads DFQATT; CDR2 reads SNEGSKA (reference sequence). V shed 3 bases and J 6 bases; nucleotides not matched to a gene: 7. The length of the CDR3 is 14 residues. CDR3 DNA sequence: TGCAGTGCTAGTCCTAGCGGGGGGTTACGCGAGCAGTACTTC. Residues: CSASPSGGLREQYF.

The chain uses TRBV23-1 and TRBJ2-4; TRBD2 might be the D (6 bases). TRBV23-1 is marked as an open reading frame, function uncertain. The CDR3 runs to 18 residues. With 0 bases removed from V and 2 bases from J, the gap between germline ends came to 17 bases. This CDR3 is CASSQSWGGPLSKNIQYF. CDR3 bases: TGCGCCAGCAGTCAATCATGGGGAGGACCTCTGTCCAAAAACATTCAGTACTTC.

V gene TRBV3-1 (or the pseudogene TRBV3-2) combines with J gene TRBJ2-6; 9 bases align to TRBD1. Per germline, CDR1 LGHDT and CDR2 YNNKEL (reference sequence). The CDR3 is 18 residues long. Trimming took 4 bases from V and 0 from J; bases not matched to a gene: 7. In DNA, the CDR3 is TGTGCCAGCAGCCGTTACAGGGGGCGAGACTCTGGGGCCAACGTCCTGACTTTC. Amino acid sequence: CASSRYRGRDSGANVLTF.

This clone appeared once. One junction end disagrees with the germline gene, perhaps due to a read error. The V call is TRBV30, the J call TRBJ1-5, with TRBD1 matching over 8 bases. There are 14 residues in the CDR3. Germline values: CDR1 GTSNPN, CDR2 SVGIG (reference sequence). CDR3 in amino acids: CAWSGAGGKQPQHF. The CDR3 bases are TGTGCCTGGAGTGGTGCAGGGGGCAAGCAGCCCCAGCATTTT.

This chain joins TRBV19 and TRBJ2-6, with D perhaps TRBD1 (5 bases). The V and J ends lost 5 bases and 1 base respectively, with 9 bases between them. CDR3 length equals 15 residues. Germline values: CDR1 LNHDA, CDR2 SQIVND (reference sequence). The CDR3: CASSLRQSGANVLTF. The DNA for the CDR3 is TGTGCCAGTAGTCTTAGACAGTCTGGGGCCAACGTCCTGACTTTC.

This chain joins TRBV4-1 and TRBJ2-2; D gene unclear. Per the germline V gene, CDR1 is MGHRA and CDR2 is YSYEKL. CDR3 length: 16 amino acids. V gave up 1 base and J gave up 2 bases, with 11 bases separating them. DNA for the CDR3: TGCGCCAGCAGCCAAGTCTACCCGACAAACACCGGGGAGCTGTTTTTT. It codes for CASSQVYPTNTGELFF.

DNA of the CDR3: TGTGCCAGCAGCCAAGGGGGGGGGCGTTCACCCCTCCACTTT. Translated, it gives CASSQGGGRSPLHF. The V call is TRBV3-1 (or the pseudogene TRBV3-2), the J call TRBJ1-6, with D maybe TRBD1 (6 bases). V was clipped by 1 base and J by 9 bases, with 10 bases between them. The germline V gene has CDR1 LGHDT and CDR2 YNNKEL (reference sequence). The CDR3 is 14 amino acids.

Only a few counts were recorded for this clone. V usage is TRBV6-2 or TRBV6-3 and J usage is TRBJ1-5; TRBD1 aligns across 8 bases. V was pared by 0 bases and J by 5 bases, with 3 bases of the junction left unmatched. The CDR3 is made up of 15 amino acids. Germline V gene data show CDR1 as MNHEY and CDR2 as SVGEGT. CDR3 residues: CASSYSDRVDQPQHF. CDR3 nucleotide sequence: TGTGCCAGCAGTTACTCGGACAGGGTAGATCAGCCCCAGCATTTT.